This is a list of T cell receptor beta chains from one sample in a study of early stage breast cancer tumors. Clones were sequenced by immunoSEQ multiplex PCR, and TCRdb holds only the in-frame ones, with some missing. The sample records 11,000 to 15,000 clones, approximately 84% being singletons. Sequenced material: normal breast tissue next to the tumor. The source of these receptors is a person under 45 with breast cancer. CDR3s include the opening cysteine and the closing phenylalanine or tryptophan. D genes are given only for firm matches. The size of a clone is reported for some rows only, either as once, few or many, or as a class for expanded clones.

>TRBV19|NA|TRBD1|TRBJ2-7
TGTGCCAGTAGTTTCCGACAGGGGCCTACCTACGAGCAGTACTTC
CASSFRQGPTYEQYF
>TRBV6-5|few|NA|TRBJ1-2
TGTGCCAGCAGTTACCAGGCCAGGGGTAACTATGGCTACACCTTC
CASSYQARGNYGYTF
>TRBV7-9|NA|NA|TRBJ2-3
TGTGCCAGCAGCTCAACAGGGAGGGGAGCCGCTAGAGGCACAGATACGCAGTATTTT
CASSSTGRGAARGTDTQYF
>TRBV30|NA|NA|TRBJ1-1
TGTGCCTGGATCTTTGAAAGTGCAATCCCGAACACTGAAGCTTTCTTT
CAWIFESAIPNTEAFF
>TRBV19|NA|NA|TRBJ1-5
TGTGCCAGTAGTATGATCCAGTACAATCAGCCCCAGCATTTT
CASSMIQYNQPQHF
>TRBV9|NA|NA|TRBJ2-5
TGTGCCAGCAGCGAACGAATCCAGGATTTTGTGACGGAGACCCAGTACTTC
CASSERIQDFVTETQYF
>TRBV7-9|NA|TRBD1|TRBJ2-1
TGTGCCAGCAGCCCCCGGACAGGGCGCTCCTACAATGAGCAGTTCTTC
CASSPRTGRSYNEQFF
>TRBV19|NA|TRBD2|TRBJ2-1
TGTGCCAGTAGTACACCGGGACTAGCCAATGAGCAGTTCTTC
CASSTPGLANEQFF
>TRBV7-2|NA|TRBD1|TRBJ1-2
TGTGCCAGCAGCTTGTATTCGGGGACAGCAGGAAACTATGGCTACACCTTC
CASSLYSGTAGNYGYTF
>TRBV7-9|NA|TRBD2|TRBJ2-1
TGTGCCAGCACTATGATCGGGACTAGGAATGAGCAGTTCTTC
CASTMIGTRNEQFF
>TRBV27|NA|TRBD1|TRBJ2-2
TGTGCCAGCAGTCCCGACAGGGTATCGGGCACCGGGGAGCTGTTTTTT
CASSPDRVSGTGELFF
>TRBV2|NA|NA|TRBJ2-5
TGTGCCAGCAGGGTCTCCGAGACCCAGTACTTC
CASRVSETQYF
>TRBV5-4|NA|NA|TRBJ2-3
TGTGCCAGCAGCTTGCAGACCACAGATACGCAGTATTTT
CASSLQTTDTQYF
>TRBV4-3|once|NA|TRBJ1-2
TGCGCCAGCAGCCAAGAGGGGCGGGGCCGGAACTATGGCTACACCTTC
CASSQEGRGRNYGYTF
>TRBV6-6|NA|NA|TRBJ1-2
TGTGCCAGCAGTTACCGCACAGCTAATAACTATGGCTACACCTTC
CASSYRTANNYGYTF
>TRBV4-1|NA|NA|TRBJ2-3
TGCGCCAGCAGCCCCGGGACGACGAGTGATACGCAGTATTTT
CASSPGTTSDTQYF
>TRBV6-5|NA|TRBD1|TRBJ2-1
TGTGCCAGCAGTAACCGGGACAGTTACAATGAGCAGTTCTTC
CASSNRDSYNEQFF
>TRBV5-5|NA|NA|TRBJ2-5
TGTGCCAGCAGCCCCCGGGTATCCGGAGGGGAGACCCAGTACTTC
CASSPRVSGGETQYF
>TRBV5-8|NA|NA|TRBJ1-1
TGTGCCAGCAGCTTAGGGGGTGTCGCTGAAGCTTTCTTT
CASSLGGVAEAFF
>TRBV6-1|NA|TRBD2|TRBJ2-1
TGTGCCAGCGTACTAGCGGGAGGGGTATATGAGCAGTTCTTC
CASVLAGGVYEQFF
>TRBV5-1|NA|NA|TRBJ2-6
TGCGCCAGCAGCCCCACAGGACCCCCTGGGGCCAACGTCCTGACTTTC
CASSPTGPPGANVLTF
>TRBV30|once|NA|TRBJ2-7
TGTGCCTGGAGGGGGGCAGGGTTCGAGCAGTACTTC
CAWRGAGFEQYF
>TRBV5-4|NA|NA|TRBJ2-7
TGTGCCAGCAGCTTGGTGGGCGGCTCCTACGAGCAGTACTTC
CASSLVGGSYEQYF
>TRBV30|NA|TRBD1|TRBJ2-7
TGTGCCTGGAGTCCCGGGACAGGGTGGTACGAGCAGTACTTC
CAWSPGTGWYEQYF
>TRBV7-8|NA|TRBD2|TRBJ2-3
TGTGCCAGCAGCAAACCCGGGAGGGGCGCAGATACGCAGTATTTT
CASSKPGRGADTQYF
>TRBV18|once|NA|TRBJ1-2
TGTGCCAGCTCACCATGGGTAGGAGGAGGGGATGGCTACACCTTC
CASSPWVGGGDGYTF
>TRBV20-1|once|NA|TRBJ2-5
TGCAGTGCCCTAACCAAAGAGACCCAGTACTTC
CSALTKETQYF
>TRBV7-2|NA|TRBD1|TRBJ2-7
TGTGCCAGCAGCCACCCGGGACAGGGGTCCTACGAGCAGTACTTC
CASSHPGQGSYEQYF
>TRBV7-7|NA|NA|TRBJ2-3
TGTGCCAGCAGCCCTCAAAACGAAGATACGCAGTATTTT
CASSPQNEDTQYF
>TRBV7-2|NA|TRBD2|TRBJ2-7
TGTGCCAGCAGCTTAGGCCCTTTAGCGGGAGAACTCGAGCAGTACTTC
CASSLGPLAGELEQYF
>TRBV10-2|NA|TRBD2|TRBJ2-1
TGCGCCAGCAGTGAGGAGGCTAGCGGGGCCTTGGACAATGAGCAGTTCTTC
CASSEEASGALDNEQFF
>TRBV4-2|NA|TRBD2|TRBJ2-7
TGTGCCAGCAGCCAAGATCGTCAAGCGGGAGGGATTATACTTTACGAGCAGTACTTC
CASSQDRQAGGIILYEQYF
>TRBV5-1|NA|TRBD2|TRBJ2-7
TGCGCCAGCAGCCCGGTAGGGACTAGCGGGCTCTACGAGCAGTACTTC
CASSPVGTSGLYEQYF
>TRBV7-2|NA|NA|TRBJ1-2
TGTGCCAGCAGCCCCAGCGGGGGCTCCTATGGCTACACCTTC
CASSPSGGSYGYTF
>TRBV27|NA|TRBD2|TRBJ2-1
TGTGCCGTCGCGGGAGACGGTACCTACAATGAGCAGTTCTTC
CAVAGDGTYNEQFF
>TRBV30|few|NA|TRBJ1-2
TGTGCCTGGACGGGGGGCCACTATGGCTACACCTTC
CAWTGGHYGYTF
>TRBV30|NA|TRBD1|TRBJ1-4
TGTGCCTGGACCCAACAGGGGGAAAAACTGTTTTTT
CAWTQQGEKLFF
>TRBV5-6|NA|TRBD2|TRBJ2-7
TGTGCCAGCAGCCCGAGGACTAGTCGAGAGCAGTACTTC
CASSPRTSREQYF
>TRBV30|NA|TRBD1|TRBJ2-3
TGTGCCTGGAGCCGGACAGGGGGCGGCGCAGATACGCAGTATTTT
CAWSRTGGGADTQYF
>TRBV27|NA|TRBD1|TRBJ1-1
TGTGCCAGCAGTTTTCACAGGGGAGGGGTGAGTGGCACTGAAGCTTTCTTT
CASSFHRGGVSGTEAFF
>TRBV6-5|few|NA|TRBJ2-7
TGTGCCAGCAGTTACTCGTTCGAGGCGGACTACGAGCAGTACTTC
CASSYSFEADYEQYF
>TRBV27|NA|NA|TRBJ1-4
TGTGCCAGCAGTTTCAGTGCAACTAATGAAAAACTGTTTTTT
CASSFSATNEKLFF
>TRBV27|NA|TRBD1|TRBJ1-1
TGTGCCAGCAGTTTTTCCAGAGGGGGCTCGGGAGCTTTCTTT
CASSFSRGGSGAFF
>TRBV10-3|NA|NA|TRBJ1-1
TGTGCCATCAGTGTGTTTGGGGAGAACACTGAAGCTTTCTTT
CAISVFGENTEAFF